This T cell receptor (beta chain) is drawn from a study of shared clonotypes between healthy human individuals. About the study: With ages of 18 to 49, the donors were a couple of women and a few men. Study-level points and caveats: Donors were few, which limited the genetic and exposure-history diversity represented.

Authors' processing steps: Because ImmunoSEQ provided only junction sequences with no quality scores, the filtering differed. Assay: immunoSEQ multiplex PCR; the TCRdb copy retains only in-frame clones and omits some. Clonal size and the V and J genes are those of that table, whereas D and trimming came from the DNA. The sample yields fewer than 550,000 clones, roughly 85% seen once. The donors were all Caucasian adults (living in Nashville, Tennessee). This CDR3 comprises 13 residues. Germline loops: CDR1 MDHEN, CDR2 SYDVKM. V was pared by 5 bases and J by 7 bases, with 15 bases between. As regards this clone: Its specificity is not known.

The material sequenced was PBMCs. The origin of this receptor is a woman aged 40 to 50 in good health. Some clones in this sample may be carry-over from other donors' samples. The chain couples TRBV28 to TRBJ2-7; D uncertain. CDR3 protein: CASSITNLREQYF. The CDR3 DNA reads TGTGCCAGCAGTATTACCAACCTACGTGAGCAGTACTTC.